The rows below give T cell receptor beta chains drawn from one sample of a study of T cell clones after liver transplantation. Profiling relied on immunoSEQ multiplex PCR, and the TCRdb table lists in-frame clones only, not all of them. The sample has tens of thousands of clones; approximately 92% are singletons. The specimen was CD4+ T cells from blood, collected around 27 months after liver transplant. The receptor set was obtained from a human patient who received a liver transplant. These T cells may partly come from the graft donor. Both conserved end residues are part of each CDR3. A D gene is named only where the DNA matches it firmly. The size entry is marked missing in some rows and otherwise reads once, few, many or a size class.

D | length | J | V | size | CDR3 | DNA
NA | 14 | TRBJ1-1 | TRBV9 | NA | CASSADTWNTEAFF | TGTGCCAGCAGTGCAGACACGTGGAACACTGAAGCTTTCTTT
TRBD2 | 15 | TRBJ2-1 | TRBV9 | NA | CASSVELAGLSEQFF | TGTGCCAGCAGCGTAGAACTAGCGGGACTTTCGGAGCAGTTCTTC
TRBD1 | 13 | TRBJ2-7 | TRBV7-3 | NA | CASSYDRDYEQYF | TGTGCCAGCAGCTATGACAGGGACTACGAGCAGTACTTC
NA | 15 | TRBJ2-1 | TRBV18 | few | CASSPMLAFGNEQFF | TGTGCCAGCTCACCGATGCTAGCGTTCGGCAATGAGCAGTTCTTC
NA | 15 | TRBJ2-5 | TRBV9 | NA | CASSVDGTTQETQYF | TGTGCCAGCAGCGTAGACGGGACAACTCAAGAGACCCAGTACTTC
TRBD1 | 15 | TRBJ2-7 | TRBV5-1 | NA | CASSLGTGRTYEQYF | TGCGCCAGCAGCTTGGGGACAGGGCGTACCTACGAGCAGTACTTC
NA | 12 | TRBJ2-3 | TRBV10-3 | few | CAISVVADTQYF | TGTGCCATCAGTGTGGTAGCAGATACGCAGTATTTT
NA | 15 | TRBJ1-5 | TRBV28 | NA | CASSIGGADNQPQHF | TGTGCCAGCAGTATCGGAGGGGCTGACAATCAGCCCCAGCATTTT
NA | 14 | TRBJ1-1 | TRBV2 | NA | CASSEYGGGTEAFF | TGTGCCAGCAGTGAATATGGAGGTGGCACTGAAGCTTTCTTT
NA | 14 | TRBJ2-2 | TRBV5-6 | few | CASSLEALEGKLFF | TGTGCCAGCAGCTTGGAGGCATTAGAGGGAAAGCTGTTTTTT
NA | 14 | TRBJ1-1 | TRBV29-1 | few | CSVEERTLGTEAFF | TGCAGCGTTGAAGAGCGAACCCTGGGCACTGAAGCTTTCTTT
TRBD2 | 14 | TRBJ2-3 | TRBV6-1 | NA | CASSGGGSTDTQYF | TGTGCCAGCAGTGGGGGGGGGAGCACAGATACGCAGTATTTT
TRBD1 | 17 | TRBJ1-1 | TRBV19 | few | CASSNRDRGSMNTEAFF | TGTGCCAGTAGTAATCGGGACAGGGGATCCATGAACACTGAAGCTTTCTTT
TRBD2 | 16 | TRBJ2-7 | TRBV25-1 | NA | CASSEWTSEVSYEQYF | TGTGCCAGCAGTGAATGGACTAGCGAAGTCTCCTACGAGCAGTACTTC
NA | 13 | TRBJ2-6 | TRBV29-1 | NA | CSAHSSGANVLTF | TGCAGCGCCCATAGCTCTGGGGCCAACGTCCTGACTTTC
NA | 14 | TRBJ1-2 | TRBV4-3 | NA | CASSQEGASYGYTF | TGCGCCAGCAGCCAAGAGGGCGCGAGCTATGGCTACACCTTC
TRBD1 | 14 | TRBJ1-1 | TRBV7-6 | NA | CASSQPGQARGAFF | TGTGCCAGCAGCCAGCCTGGACAGGCCAGAGGGGCTTTCTTT
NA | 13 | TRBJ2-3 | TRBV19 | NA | CASSHGVTDTQYF | TGTGCCAGTAGCCACGGGGTCACAGATACGCAGTATTTT
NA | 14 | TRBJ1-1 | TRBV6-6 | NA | CASSRGLMNTEAFF | TGTGCCAGCAGCCGCGGACTGATGAACACTGAAGCTTTCTTT
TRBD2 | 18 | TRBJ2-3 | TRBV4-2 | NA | CASSQDSSGGGSVYTQYF | TGTGCCAGCAGCCAAGACTCGAGCGGCGGGGGGTCCGTGTATACGCAGTATTTT
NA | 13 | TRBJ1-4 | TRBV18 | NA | CASSPPSNEKLFF | TGTGCCAGCTCACCTCCCTCTAATGAAAAACTGTTTTTT
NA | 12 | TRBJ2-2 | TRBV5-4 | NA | CASSFGGGELFF | TGTGCCAGCAGCTTTGGGGGCGGGGAGCTGTTTTTT
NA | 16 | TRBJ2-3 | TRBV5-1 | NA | CASSLGVQGSTDTQYF | TGCGCCAGCAGCTTGGGTGTACAGGGTAGCACAGATACGCAGTATTTT
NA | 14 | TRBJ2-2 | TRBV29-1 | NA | CSFTGTFNTGELFF | TGCAGCTTCACCGGGACATTTAACACCGGGGAGCTGTTTTTT
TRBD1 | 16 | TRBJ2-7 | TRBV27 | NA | CASSLTTGTGVHEQYF | TGTGCCAGCAGTTTAACCACCGGGACAGGGGTGCACGAGCAGTACTTC
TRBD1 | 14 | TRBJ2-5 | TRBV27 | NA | CASSVDRAVETQYF | TGTGCCAGCAGTGTGGACAGGGCGGTGGAGACCCAGTACTTC
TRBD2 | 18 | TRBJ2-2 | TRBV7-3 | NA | CASSRSPETGGPNGELFF | TGTGCCAGCAGCCGAAGCCCCGAGACGGGAGGGCCTAACGGGGAGCTGTTTTTT
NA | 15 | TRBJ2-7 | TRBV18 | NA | CASSLTGLEPYEQYF | TGTGCCAGCTCACTGACGGGACTCGAGCCCTACGAGCAGTACTTC
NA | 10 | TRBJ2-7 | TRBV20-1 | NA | CSAGAHEQYF | TGCAGTGCTGGGGCCCACGAGCAGTACTTC
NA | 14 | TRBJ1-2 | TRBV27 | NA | CASSLSGQDYGYTF | TGTGCCAGCAGTTTATCGGGACAAGACTATGGCTACACCTTC
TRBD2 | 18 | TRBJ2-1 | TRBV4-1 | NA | CASSQDMALAGPYNEQFF | TGCGCCAGCAGCCAAGATATGGCCTTAGCGGGCCCTTACAATGAGCAGTTCTTC
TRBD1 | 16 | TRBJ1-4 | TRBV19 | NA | CASSRQGRATNEKLFF | TGTGCCAGTAGTCGACAGGGGAGGGCAACTAATGAAAAACTGTTTTTT
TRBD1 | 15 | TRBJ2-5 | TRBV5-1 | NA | CASSSGDRGGETQYF | TGCGCCAGCAGCTCGGGTGACAGGGGCGGAGAGACCCAGTACTTC
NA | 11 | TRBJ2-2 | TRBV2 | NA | CASSGGGELFF | TGTGCCAGCAGTGGGGGCGGGGAGCTGTTTTTT
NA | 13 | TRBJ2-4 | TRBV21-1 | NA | CASSKENQNIQYF | TGTGCCAGCAGCAAAGAGAACCAAAACATTCAGTACTTC
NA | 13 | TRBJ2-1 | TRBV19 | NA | CASSAWTVNEQFF | TGTGCCAGTAGTGCGTGGACAGTCAATGAGCAGTTCTTC
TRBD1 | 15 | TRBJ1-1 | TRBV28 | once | CASSLGGTGGTEAFF | TGTGCCAGCAGTTTAGGTGGGACAGGGGGCACTGAAGCTTTCTTT
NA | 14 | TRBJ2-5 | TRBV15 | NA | CATSRAKRSETQYF | TGTGCCACCAGCAGGGCTAAGCGGTCGGAGACCCAGTACTTC